What follows are 20 T cell receptor beta chains derived from one specimen sequenced in a study of T-cell reconstitution after alpha-beta-depleted transplantation in children. It was with unique molecular identifiers that the TCRbeta library was prepared. MiXCR was run by TCRdb on the PCR reads, yielding one entry per CDR3 protein. Found here are 700,000 to 950,000 distinct CDR3 sequences, 16% of them singletons; the top ten hold approximately 5%. The specimen was PBMCs, mostly from graft donor cells, collected 360 days after TCRalphabeta/CD19-depleted stem cell transplant. Every receptor here comes from a male patient aged 10-17 years who had a stem cell transplant for acute lymphoblastic leukemia, so the T cells may come from the graft donor.

This sequence joins TRBV12-3 or TRBV12-4 and TRBJ2-1, with D possibly TRBD2 on 6 matching bases. Trimming left V 6 bases short and J 0 bases short, with 9 bases between. The CDR3 totals 14 residues. This chain's CDR3 is CASRRLDSYNEQFF. As DNA, the CDR3 is TGTGCCAGCAGAAGACTAGACTCCTACAATGAGCAGTTCTTC.

This clonotype was recorded a few times. V usage is TRBV12-3 or TRBV12-4 and J usage is TRBJ2-3; no reliable D call. Between the trimmed V and J ends, which lost 5 bases and 0 bases, there was a span of 9 bases. CDR3 length equals 14 residues. This CDR3 is CASSQAGSTDTQYF. As DNA, the CDR3 is TGTGCCAGCAGTCAAGCTGGTAGCACAGATACGCAGTATTTT.

The gene calls are TRBV18 and TRBJ2-7, with D perhaps TRBD2 (5 bases). Trimming left V 2 bases short and J 2 bases short, with 16 bases between. Germline assignment: CDR1 KGHSH and CDR2 LQKENI. CDR3 length equals 16 residues. The CDR3 here is CASSPGVSRATYEQYF. The DNA of the CDR3 is TGTGCCAGCTCACCAGGGGTCTCGCGGGCCACCTACGAGCAGTACTTC.

The J gene is TRBJ2-1, the V gene TRBV6-1; D is ambiguous. V was clipped by 4 bases and J by 4 bases, with 11 bases between them. CDR1 is MNHNS, CDR2 SASEGT, per germline. This CDR3 comprises 14 residues. The DNA for the CDR3 is TGTGCCAGCAGTGGCCGGAACTGTTACAATGAGCAGTTCTTC. Translated, it gives CASSGRNCYNEQFF.

This clonotype was detected only a few times. The genes are TRBV7-9 and TRBJ2-3, with TRBD2 identical over 9 bases. CDR3 length: 15 residues. Germline CDR1 and CDR2: SEHNR and FQNEAQ (reference sequence). Germline trimming cut 1 base from V and 6 bases from J; bases unmatched to any gene: 5. The CDR3 loop reads CASSLEVAGVDTQYF. In DNA form, the CDR3 reads TGTGCCAGCAGCTTAGAGGTAGCGGGAGTTGATACGCAGTATTTT.

The genes are TRBV6-1 and TRBJ2-6; 9 bases align to TRBD1. J lost 0 bases, V lost 6 bases, and 9 bases had no gene match. In germline, CDR1 is MNHNS, CDR2 SASEGT. The CDR3 length is 18 residues. CDR3 residues: CASSRGGTGSSGANVLTF. CDR3 coding DNA: TGTGCCAGCAGCAGGGGAGGGACAGGGAGCTCTGGGGCCAACGTCCTGACTTTC.

In its sample, this clonotype was seen a few times. This chain joins TRBV4-2 and TRBJ2-5; 8 bases match TRBD1. Germline V gene data show CDR1 as LGHNA and CDR2 as YNFKEQ. J lost 1 base, V lost 0 bases, and 7 bases had no gene match. The CDR3 is made up of 17 amino acids. CDR3 coding DNA: TGTGCCAGCAGCCAAGAGAGGACAGGGCCCCTCCAAGAGACCCAGTACTTC. This codes for CASSQERTGPLQETQYF.

The rearrangement links TRBV11-2 to TRBJ2-7; 10 nucleotides line up with TRBD2. The CDR3 has 16 residues. The junction had 9 bases not matched to a gene; V was cut back by 5 bases and J by 2 bases. Per germline, CDR1 SGHAT and CDR2 FQNNGV. The CDR3 DNA reads as TGTGCCAGCAGCCCCAACAGCGGGAGGGCGGCCTACGAGCAGTACTTC. The encoded protein is CASSPNSGRAAYEQYF.

The table lists this clonotype with a few counts. CDR3 nucleotides: TGTGCCAGCAGCTTAGTTCGGGGAGTGGAGACCCAGTACTTC. Its translation: CASSLVRGVETQYF. The gene calls are TRBV7-9 and TRBJ2-5, with a possible D match to TRBD2 (5 bases). This CDR3 comprises 14 residues. V shed 1 base and J shed 5 bases, with 11 bases lying between them. From germline, CDR1 is SEHNR and CDR2 FQNEAQ (reference sequence).

This clonotype was counted ten times or more. V and J are TRBV12-3 or TRBV12-4 and TRBJ2-7; D might be TRBD2 (6 bases). This CDR3 has 15 amino acids. The V end lost 5 bases, the J end lost 2 bases, and 16 bases lay between the germline ends. CDR3 in amino acids: CASSDPGLLPYEQYF. The CDR3 region has the DNA TGTGCCAGCAGTGACCCGGGACTCCTTCCCTACGAGCAGTACTTC.

The table lists this clonotype with a few counts. This chain links TRBV3-1 with TRBJ1-6; unclear D gene. CDR3 size: 18 residues. The V gene's germline CDR1 is LGHDT and CDR2 YNNKEL (reference sequence). V lost 1 base, J lost 3 bases, and 16 bases lay in between. The CDR3 spells CASSQGTPLVLYNSPLHF. CDR3 sequence (DNA): TGTGCCAGCAGCCAAGGGACGCCCCTTGTCCTCTATAATTCACCCCTCCACTTT.

This clonotype turned up a few times. CDR3 protein: CASSQEIYRGTDTQYF. In DNA, the CDR3 is TGTGCCAGCAGCCAAGAGATCTACCGGGGCACAGATACGCAGTATTTT. The chain has TRBV14 and TRBJ2-3; D unclear. The V gene's germline CDR1 is SGHDN and CDR2 FVKESK. The CDR3 is 16 amino acids. The V end lost 0 bases, the J end lost 1 base, and 11 bases lay between the germline ends.

This clonotype was picked up a small number of times. The rearrangement uses TRBV5-4 and TRBJ2-2; the D is unclear. The CDR3 has 12 residues. The germline V gene has CDR1 SGHNT and CDR2 YYREEE (reference sequence). The V gene lost 4 bases and the J gene lost 7 bases, with 8 bases spanning the gap. DNA of the CDR3: TGTGCCAGCAGCGGATTTGGCGGGGAGCTGTTTTTT. Its translation is CASSGFGGELFF.

This clonotype was detected a few times. The V gene is TRBV15, the J gene TRBJ2-7; D gene ambiguous. CDR3 length: 12 amino acids. V was trimmed by 4 bases and J by 2 bases, leaving 6 bases between them. From germline, CDR1 is LNHNV and CDR2 YYDKDF (reference sequence). CDR3 sequence reads: CATSMDAYEQYF. The DNA for the CDR3 is TGTGCCACCAGCATGGATGCCTACGAGCAGTACTTC.

The chain couples TRBV20-1 to TRBJ2-7; 9 bases are a match to TRBD2. CDR1 is DFQATT and CDR2 is SNEGSKA in the germline V gene (reference sequence). The CDR3 runs 13 residues. Trimming cost V 6 bases and J 4 bases; bases outside gene matches: 7. The CDR3 region has the DNA TGCAGTGCCATAGCGGGAGTGGGTTACGAGCAGTACTTC. It yields the protein CSAIAGVGYEQYF.

This clonotype showed up just a few times. The chain links TRBV4-2 to TRBJ2-7; 16 bases are shared with TRBD2. In germline, CDR1 is LGHNA, CDR2 YNFKEQ. V lost 4 bases and J lost 7; bases outside the gene matches: 16. CDR3 length: 19 residues. The CDR3 DNA is TGTGCCAGCAGCCTCAGGGATCCGGGACTAGCGGGAGGGCCGAAAGAGCAGTACTTC. Its translation is CASSLRDPGLAGGPKEQYF.

This clonotype was seen more than once but under ten times. The rearrangement joins TRBV20-1 to TRBJ1-4; 11 nucleotides align to TRBD1. There are 16 residues in the CDR3. V was clipped by 5 bases and J by 8 bases; unmatched bases: 13. Germline lookup yields CDR1 DFQATT and CDR2 SNEGSKA (reference sequence). CDR3 sequence: CSAWDRGWVAREKLFF. In DNA, the CDR3 is TGCAGTGCTTGGGACAGGGGGTGGGTGGCTAGAGAAAAACTGTTTTTT.

This clonotype was counted only a few times. This rearrangement joins TRBV3-1 to TRBJ1-2, with 8 bases that match TRBD1. With 4 bases clipped from V and 8 bases from J, the junction kept 9 bases outside the gene matches. The CDR3 covers 14 residues. Germline V gene data show CDR1 as LGHDT and CDR2 as YNNKEL (reference sequence). Written as DNA, the CDR3 is TGTGCCAGCAGCCTCCGACAGGGGTCGGGCGGCTACACCTTC. This codes for CASSLRQGSGGYTF.

The chain couples TRBV5-1 to TRBJ2-1; tentatively, D is TRBD1 (6 bases). Trimming took off 1 base at V and 1 base at J, with 9 bases between the two ends. Germline CDR1 is SGHRS and CDR2 is YFSETQ. The CDR3 is made up of 15 amino acids. The CDR3 region has the DNA TGCGCCAGCAGCTTGCCCGGGACATCCTACAATGAGCAGTTCTTC. The encoded protein is CASSLPGTSYNEQFF.

V usage is TRBV7-9 and J usage is TRBJ1-5, with D possibly being TRBD1 (5 bases). Trimming shortened V by 1 base and J by 0 bases, and 13 bases separated the two germline ends. Germline V gives CDR1 SEHNR, CDR2 FQNEAQ (reference sequence). The CDR3 is 17 amino acids. The CDR3, as DNA: TGTGCCAGCAGCTTAGGGCACGTCAGGGATAGCAATCAGCCCCAGCATTTT. As protein: CASSLGHVRDSNQPQHF.